This TCR beta chain was identified in a study of T cell responses to AZD1222 COVID-19 vaccine. Study-level findings and limits: The donor cohort was predominantly white British with a female majority, and clonal diversity may have been underestimated. Spike-specific TCR breadth rose after two AZD1222 doses, and depth rose as well. Just a handful of AZD1222 recipients were seropositive at baseline.

Details on this clone: Its matching antigen is unknown.

Pooled samples include second doses given at about 4 or 12 weeks. The J segment lost 6 bases and the V segment lost 7 bases, leaving 3 bases of the junction unmatched. From germline, CDR1 is SEHNR and CDR2 FQNEAQ (reference sequence). This CDR3 spans 13 amino acids. The data were produced by immunoSEQ multiplex PCR, yet TCRdb's version contains in-frame clones alone and is incomplete. The sample yields some 96,000 clones, approximately 84% seen once. The chain uses TRBV7-9 and TRBJ1-6; 7 bases are shared with TRBD1. The sequence was obtained from an adult who received the AZD1222 COVID-19 vaccine. The starting material was peripheral blood, obtained 28 days after the second AZD1222 dose. As DNA, the CDR3 is TGTGCCAGCACCCGGGACAGTAATTCACCCCTCCACTTT. Its protein product is CASTRDSNSPLHF.